The clone carrying this T cell receptor (beta chain) has a count of ten or more. What it binds is unknown. These data are taken from a study of neurological immune-mediated disorders. CDR1 and CDR2 (germline): SGHDN, FVKESK. V gave up 0 bases and J gave up 8 bases, with 11 bases separating them. This CDR3 contains 14 residues. The sorted-subset TCR libraries were prepared using 850,000 to 1,000,000 CD4+ or CD8+ T cells as the starting material. 5'RACE with 10-nucleotide random UMIs produced the cDNA. TCRdb ran MiXCR on the 5' RACE reads and lists one entry per CDR3 protein. The sample holds some 27,000 distinct CDR3 sequences; less than 25% are singletons and the top ten take around 27%. Study-level findings and limits: Expansion of TCR clones was greatest in HTLV-1-associated myelopathy and smallest in multiple sclerosis, where it fell below that of healthy controls. No CDR3 amino acid sequences were shared by expanded clones across subjects, suggesting private repertoires in all groups.

This sequence joins TRBV14 and TRBJ2-1; the D gene is possibly TRBD2 (6 bases). What was sequenced was CD4+ T cells from blood. This clonotype was sampled from a middle-aged man with HTLV-1-associated myelopathy (HAM/TSP). The CDR3 protein is CASSQDLTSYEQFF. The CDR3 coding sequence is TGTGCCAGCAGCCAAGATCTCACTAGCTATGAGCAGTTCTTC.